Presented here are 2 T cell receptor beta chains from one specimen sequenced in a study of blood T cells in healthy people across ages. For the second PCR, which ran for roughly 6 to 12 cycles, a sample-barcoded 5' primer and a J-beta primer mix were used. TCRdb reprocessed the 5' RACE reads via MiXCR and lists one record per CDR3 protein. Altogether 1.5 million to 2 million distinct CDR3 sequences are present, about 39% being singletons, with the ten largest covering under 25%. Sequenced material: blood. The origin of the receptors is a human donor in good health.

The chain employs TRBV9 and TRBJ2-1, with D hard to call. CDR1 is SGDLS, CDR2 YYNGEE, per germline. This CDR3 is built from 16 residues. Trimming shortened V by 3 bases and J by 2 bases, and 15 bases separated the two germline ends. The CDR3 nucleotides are TGTGCCAGCAGCGCAGTACAGTGGAACCCCTACAATGAGCAGTTCTTC. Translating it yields CASSAVQWNPYNEQFF.

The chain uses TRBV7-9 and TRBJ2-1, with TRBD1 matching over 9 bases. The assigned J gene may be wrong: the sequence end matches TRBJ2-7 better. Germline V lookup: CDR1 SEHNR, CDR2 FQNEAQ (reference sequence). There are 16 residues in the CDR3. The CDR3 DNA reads TGTGCCAGCAGCCTTTCCCAAAGGACAGGGGACAATGAGCAGTACTTC. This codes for CASSLSQRTGDNEQYF.